This T cell receptor (beta chain) derives from a study of blood T cells in healthy people across ages. With a J-beta primer mix and a sample-barcoded 5' primer, a second PCR ran 7 to 11 cycles. Via MiXCR, TCRdb re-called the 5' RACE reads, giving one row per CDR3 protein. Altogether some 900,000 distinct CDR3 sequences are present, around 48% being singletons, with the ten largest covering roughly 12%. The CDR3 consists of 14 residues. Germline V gene lookup returns CDR1 MDHEN and CDR2 SYDVKM. The V and J ends lost 3 bases and 5 bases respectively, with 13 bases between them. Broader study findings: Expanded clonotype changes were possibly confounded by unknown donor CMV status. Percentage of naive T cells showed a strong correlation with TCR beta diversity. Significant beta diversity loss was already apparent by age approximately 36, declining roughly linearly.

Concerning this clonotype itself: Its specificity is not known.

Source material: blood. The receptor was isolated from a young man in good health. The chain combines TRBV28 with TRBJ2-5; D unresolved. In DNA, the CDR3 is TGTGCCAGCAGTTTGGGAAACGGGTTGGAGACCCAGTACTTC. It translates to CASSLGNGLETQYF.